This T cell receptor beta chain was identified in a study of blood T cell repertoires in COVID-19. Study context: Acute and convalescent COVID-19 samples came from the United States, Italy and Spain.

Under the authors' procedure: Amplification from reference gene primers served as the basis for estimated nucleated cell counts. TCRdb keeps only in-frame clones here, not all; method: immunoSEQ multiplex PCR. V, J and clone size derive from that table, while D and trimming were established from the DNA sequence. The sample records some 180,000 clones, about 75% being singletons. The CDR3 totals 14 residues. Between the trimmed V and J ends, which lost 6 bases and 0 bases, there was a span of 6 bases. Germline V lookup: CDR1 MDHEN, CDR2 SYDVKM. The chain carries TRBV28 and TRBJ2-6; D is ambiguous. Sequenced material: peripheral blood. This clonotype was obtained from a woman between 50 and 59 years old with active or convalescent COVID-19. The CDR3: CASRLSSGANVLTF. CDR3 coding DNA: TGTGCCAGCAGATTGAGCTCTGGGGCCAACGTCCTGACTTTC.